The rows below give T cell receptor beta chains drawn from one sample of a study of OX40 agonist ivuxolimab in advanced cancers. The repertoire was sequenced with immunoSEQ multiplex PCR; TCRdb's copy has only in-frame clones and lacks some. The table lists about 94,000 clones, more than 75% of them singletons. Source: CD4+ or CD8+ T cells sorted from blood, taken in a trial of the OX40 agonist ivuxolimab. The receptors come from an adult with an advanced solid tumor such as melanoma, head and neck, liver or kidney cancer. Both conserved end residues are part of each CDR3. The D gene is left open where the match is weak. Size is stated for part of the rows, as once, few or many counts, or as a class when the clone is expanded.

abundance: NA
d_gene: TRBD1
v_gene: TRBV18
j_gene: TRBJ2-7
CDR3nt: TGTGCCAGCTCCCCGACCGGGACAGGACACTACGAGCAGTACTTC
CDR3aa: CASSPTGTGHYEQYF

abundance: NA
d_gene: NA
v_gene: TRBV2
j_gene: TRBJ2-7
CDR3nt: TGTGCCAGCAGTGCAGGGCTCGACGAGCAGTACTTC
CDR3aa: CASSAGLDEQYF

abundance: NA
d_gene: NA
v_gene: TRBV30
j_gene: TRBJ2-3
CDR3nt: TGTGCCTGGTCTCTTCCCGGGCGCACAGATACGCAGTATTTT
CDR3aa: CAWSLPGRTDTQYF

abundance: NA
d_gene: TRBD1
v_gene: TRBV7-9
j_gene: TRBJ1-2
CDR3nt: TGTGCCAGCAGCCTAGCAGGGGGGGCCTATGGCTACACCTTC
CDR3aa: CASSLAGGAYGYTF

abundance: NA
d_gene: TRBD1
v_gene: TRBV19
j_gene: TRBJ2-2
CDR3nt: TGTGCCAGTAGTATTGGGGCAGGGGGCGAAGGGGAGCTGTTTTTT
CDR3aa: CASSIGAGGEGELFF

abundance: NA
d_gene: NA
v_gene: TRBV5-1
j_gene: TRBJ1-2
CDR3nt: TGCGCCAGCAGCTTCCGGGGGGCAGGGTGGTCGAGCTATGGCTACACCTTC
CDR3aa: CASSFRGAGWSSYGYTF

abundance: NA
d_gene: NA
v_gene: TRBV15
j_gene: TRBJ1-1
CDR3nt: TGTGCCACCAGCACCGGTCTAAACACTGAAGCTTTCTTT
CDR3aa: CATSTGLNTEAFF

abundance: many
d_gene: NA
v_gene: TRBV10-3
j_gene: TRBJ2-3
CDR3nt: TGTGCCATCAGTGAGCAGACTAGTTTCCCGTATTTT
CDR3aa: CAISEQTSFPYF

abundance: few
d_gene: NA
v_gene: TRBV5-6
j_gene: TRBJ2-3
CDR3nt: TGTGCCAGCAGCTTGGGGGGTATGAGCACAGATACGCAGTATTTT
CDR3aa: CASSLGGMSTDTQYF

abundance: NA
d_gene: TRBD2
v_gene: TRBV30
j_gene: TRBJ2-7
CDR3nt: TGTGCCTGGAGAACCGGACTAGCGGGGGGGCGCTACGAGCAGTACTTC
CDR3aa: CAWRTGLAGGRYEQYF

abundance: NA
d_gene: TRBD1
v_gene: TRBV9
j_gene: TRBJ2-5
CDR3nt: TGTGCCAGCAGCTCCGGACAGGGTCGTAGGGAGACCCAGTACTTC
CDR3aa: CASSSGQGRRETQYF

abundance: NA
d_gene: NA
v_gene: TRBV10-3
j_gene: TRBJ1-2
CDR3nt: TGTGCCATCAGTGAGGCGAAGGGGGGGGGCTATGGCTACACCTTC
CDR3aa: CAISEAKGGGYGYTF

abundance: NA
d_gene: TRBD1
v_gene: TRBV19
j_gene: TRBJ2-7
CDR3nt: TGTGCCAGTAGACCGAGGACAGGGGGCATCTACGAGCAGTACTTC
CDR3aa: CASRPRTGGIYEQYF

abundance: medium-sized
d_gene: NA
v_gene: TRBV29-1
j_gene: TRBJ2-7
CDR3nt: TGCAGCGGGGCGCAGGGAAGCGAGCAGTACTTC
CDR3aa: CSGAQGSEQYF

abundance: NA
d_gene: TRBD1
v_gene: TRBV5-4
j_gene: TRBJ1-2
CDR3nt: TGTGCCAGCAGCTTGCCCACAGGGGCGGATGGCTACACCTTC
CDR3aa: CASSLPTGADGYTF

abundance: NA
d_gene: NA
v_gene: TRBV11-2
j_gene: TRBJ1-1
CDR3nt: TGTGCCAGCAGCTTTTCCTACTCCGCGAACACTGAAGCTTTCTTT
CDR3aa: CASSFSYSANTEAFF

abundance: NA
d_gene: NA
v_gene: TRBV5-4
j_gene: TRBJ2-3
CDR3nt: TGTGCCAGCAGACCCCCCGGTGGGGATACGCAGTATTTT
CDR3aa: CASRPPGGDTQYF

abundance: NA
d_gene: TRBD1
v_gene: TRBV6-1
j_gene: TRBJ1-5
CDR3nt: TGTGCCAGCAGCGAGGGACAGGGGGCCAATCAGCCCCAGCATTTT
CDR3aa: CASSEGQGANQPQHF

abundance: NA
d_gene: TRBD1
v_gene: TRBV5-1
j_gene: TRBJ2-1
CDR3nt: TGCGCCAGCAGCTTGGGGGACAGTCCTACCTACAATGAGCAGTTCTTC
CDR3aa: CASSLGDSPTYNEQFF

abundance: few
d_gene: TRBD1
v_gene: TRBV6-5
j_gene: TRBJ1-2
CDR3nt: TGTGCCAGCAGATACCGGGACAGAGATGGCTACACCTTC
CDR3aa: CASRYRDRDGYTF

abundance: NA
d_gene: NA
v_gene: TRBV6-5
j_gene: TRBJ1-2
CDR3nt: TGTGCCAGCAGTTACTTCGCGGATTTTAACTATGGCTACACCTTC
CDR3aa: CASSYFADFNYGYTF

abundance: once
d_gene: NA
v_gene: TRBV2
j_gene: TRBJ2-2
CDR3nt: TGTGCCAGCAGCTGGACAGTCAACACCGGGGAGCTGTTTTTT
CDR3aa: CASSWTVNTGELFF

abundance: NA
d_gene: TRBD2
v_gene: TRBV14
j_gene: TRBJ2-3
CDR3nt: TGTGCCAGCAGCCAAAGCTGGCTAGCGGGGCGCACAGATACGCAGTATTTT
CDR3aa: CASSQSWLAGRTDTQYF

abundance: NA
d_gene: TRBD1
v_gene: TRBV11-1
j_gene: TRBJ2-4
CDR3nt: TGTGCCAGCAGCCGTAAATTCCGGGACAGTGGGGCCAAAAACATTCAGTACTTC
CDR3aa: CASSRKFRDSGAKNIQYF

abundance: NA
d_gene: NA
v_gene: TRBV4-1
j_gene: TRBJ1-3
CDR3nt: TGCGCCAGCAGCCCCAACAACCGGGACTTTGGAAACACCATATATTTT
CDR3aa: CASSPNNRDFGNTIYF

abundance: once
d_gene: TRBD1
v_gene: TRBV27
j_gene: TRBJ1-3
CDR3nt: TGTGCCAGCAGTTCCACAGGGGGCGCCTTGGGAAACACCATATATTTT
CDR3aa: CASSSTGGALGNTIYF

abundance: NA
d_gene: NA
v_gene: TRBV27
j_gene: TRBJ2-3
CDR3nt: TGTGCCAGCAGTTTATCTGGGGCCAGGGGCTCCACTCCCCGTACAACAGATACGCAGTATTTT
CDR3aa: CASSLSGARGSTPRTTDTQYF

abundance: NA
d_gene: NA
v_gene: TRBV4-1
j_gene: TRBJ1-1
CDR3nt: TGCGCCAGCAGCCAAGAGGGCGTAGGAGGGGCGAGGGCTGAAGCTTTCTTT
CDR3aa: CASSQEGVGGARAEAFF

abundance: NA
d_gene: NA
v_gene: TRBV6-5
j_gene: TRBJ2-5
CDR3nt: TGTGCCAGCAGTTACACCCCACGGGCCCTAGAGACCCAGTACTTC
CDR3aa: CASSYTPRALETQYF

abundance: NA
d_gene: NA
v_gene: TRBV29-1
j_gene: TRBJ2-7
CDR3nt: TGCAGCGTTGACACAGGTAGACGTCAATACGAGCAGTACTTC
CDR3aa: CSVDTGRRQYEQYF

abundance: NA
d_gene: NA
v_gene: TRBV5-1
j_gene: TRBJ2-3
CDR3nt: TGCGCCAGCAGCGTAGCAGACCGCACAGATACGCAGTATTTT
CDR3aa: CASSVADRTDTQYF

abundance: NA
d_gene: NA
v_gene: TRBV9
j_gene: TRBJ2-7
CDR3nt: TGTGCCAGCAGCTTTACTTCAGGATACGAGCAGTACTTC
CDR3aa: CASSFTSGYEQYF

abundance: NA
d_gene: TRBD2
v_gene: TRBV7-2
j_gene: TRBJ2-1
CDR3nt: TGTGCCAGCAGCCCCGGACTAGATTACAATGAGCAGTTCTTC
CDR3aa: CASSPGLDYNEQFF

abundance: NA
d_gene: TRBD1
v_gene: TRBV5-5
j_gene: TRBJ1-2
CDR3nt: TGTGCCAGCAGCATAGACAGGGGGCTCGGCTACACCTTC
CDR3aa: CASSIDRGLGYTF

abundance: NA
d_gene: NA
v_gene: TRBV7-8
j_gene: TRBJ2-5
CDR3nt: TGTGCCAGCAGCTTAGGTCTGCAGGGGCCCGGGGAGACCCAGTACTTC
CDR3aa: CASSLGLQGPGETQYF

abundance: NA
d_gene: TRBD1
v_gene: TRBV18
j_gene: TRBJ1-1
CDR3nt: TGTGCCAGCTCACCACCGGTGTTACAGGGGACTGAAGCTTTCTTT
CDR3aa: CASSPPVLQGTEAFF

abundance: NA
d_gene: NA
v_gene: TRBV6-5
j_gene: TRBJ1-6
CDR3nt: TGTGCCAGCAGTCCTAGAAATTCACCCCTCCACTTT
CDR3aa: CASSPRNSPLHF

abundance: NA
d_gene: NA
v_gene: TRBV5-4
j_gene: TRBJ2-2
CDR3nt: TGTGCCAGCAGCTCCCGGGGTAGGGGGAACACTGGGGAGCTGTTTTTT
CDR3aa: CASSSRGRGNTGELFF

abundance: NA
d_gene: NA
v_gene: TRBV7-5
j_gene: TRBJ2-7
CDR3nt: TGTGCCAGAAGCTTGCGTTTGGGGGACTCCTACGAGCAGTACTTC
CDR3aa: CARSLRLGDSYEQYF

abundance: NA
d_gene: NA
v_gene: TRBV10-2
j_gene: TRBJ1-2
CDR3nt: TGCGCCAGCAGCTTAGGAGGGGGGGCTCAGGACCTCAGTGGCTACACCTTC
CDR3aa: CASSLGGGAQDLSGYTF

abundance: NA
d_gene: NA
v_gene: TRBV18
j_gene: TRBJ1-4
CDR3nt: TGTGCCAGCTCACCGAAAACCTCGCTGGGACTTGAAAAACTGTTTTTT
CDR3aa: CASSPKTSLGLEKLFF

abundance: NA
d_gene: NA
v_gene: TRBV5-1
j_gene: TRBJ2-2
CDR3nt: TGCGCCAGCAGCTTCGCGGGACATAACACCGGGGAGCTGTTTTTT
CDR3aa: CASSFAGHNTGELFF

abundance: NA
d_gene: NA
v_gene: TRBV6-1
j_gene: TRBJ1-2
CDR3nt: TGTGCCAGCAGTGAGGATGTGCACGGCTATGGCTACACCTTC
CDR3aa: CASSEDVHGYGYTF

abundance: NA
d_gene: NA
v_gene: TRBV5-4
j_gene: TRBJ1-3
CDR3nt: TGTGCCAGCAGCTTGGGCCCGGGTAACTCTGGAAACACCATATATTTT
CDR3aa: CASSLGPGNSGNTIYF

abundance: NA
d_gene: TRBD1
v_gene: TRBV7-8
j_gene: TRBJ2-1
CDR3nt: TGTGCCAGCAGCCTTAGGACAGGTAGCTACAATGAGCAGTTCTTC
CDR3aa: CASSLRTGSYNEQFF